This entry lists 8 T cell receptor beta chains sequenced from one sample in a study of blood T cells in healthy people across ages. Sample-barcoded 5' priming and a J-beta primer mix drove a second PCR of about 6 to 12 cycles. TCRdb re-derived calls from the 5' RACE reads in MiXCR, one entry per CDR3 protein. The data contain roughly 1,500,000 distinct CDR3 sequences, roughly 30% of them singletons. Source material: blood. These receptor sequences come from a young woman in good health.

The table lists this clonotype with a few counts. This chain joins TRBV7-9 and TRBJ2-7, with D perhaps matching TRBD2 (6 bases). The CDR3 length is 16 residues. The V gene's germline CDR1 is SEHNR and CDR2 FQNEAQ (reference sequence). CDR3 amino acids: CATTSGSTWRPYEQYF. The CDR3 DNA sequence: TGTGCGACGACATCCGGGAGTACTTGGCGGCCTTACGAGCAGTACTTC.

Points on this clonotype: An end of the junction differs from the germline gene, which may be a read error. The chain links TRBV5-1 to TRBJ2-1, with 12 bases fitting TRBD2. The V gene's germline CDR1 is SGHRS and CDR2 YFSETQ. This CDR3 comprises 15 residues. For the CDR3, the DNA is TGCGTCAGCAGCGAAGGACTAGCGGGACGGAATGAGCAGTTCTTC. It encodes CVSSEGLAGRNEQFF.

This clonotype was seen only a few times. CDR3 sequence: CASGGQGWADTQYF. DNA of the CDR3: TGTGCCAGCGGAGGACAGGGATGGGCAGATACGCAGTATTTT. This sequence joins TRBV5-6 and TRBJ2-3; the match to TRBD1 covers 8 bases. Germline V CDR1 and CDR2: SGHDT, YYEEEE. The CDR3 is 14 amino acids. V shed 7 bases, J shed 4 bases, and the junction held 8 bases outside the gene matches.

This sequence joins TRBV13 and TRBJ1-2; D is uncertain. This CDR3 has 16 residues. The V end was cut by 1 base, the J end by 0 bases, with 12 bases between. Germline CDR1 is PRHDT and CDR2 is FYEKMQ (reference sequence). The CDR3 reads CASSLAGLQANYGYTF. The CDR3 DNA reads TGTGCCAGCAGCTTAGCGGGGTTGCAAGCTAACTATGGCTACACCTTC.

This clonotype has only a few counts. The rearrangement links TRBV2 to TRBJ1-1, with D uncertain. The CDR3 spans 15 residues. The germline V gene has CDR1 SNHLY and CDR2 FYNNEI. The V and J ends lost 2 bases and 0 bases respectively, with 10 bases between them. CDR3: CASSEPSGMNTEAFF. The DNA of the CDR3 is TGTGCCAGCAGTGAACCCTCGGGGATGAACACTGAAGCTTTCTTT.

This rearrangement joins TRBV27 to TRBJ2-3, with 13 bases identical to TRBD2. The CDR3 extends over 18 amino acids. The germline gives CDR1 MNHEY, CDR2 SMNVEV (reference sequence). The V gene end was trimmed by 1 base and the J gene end by 2 bases; junction bases not matched to a gene: 6. CDR3 protein: CASSLYRTSGGPTDTQYF. CDR3 DNA sequence: TGTGCCAGCAGTTTATATAGGACTAGCGGGGGCCCCACAGATACGCAGTATTTT.

This clonotype was seen a handful of times. The chain carries TRBV11-2 and TRBJ2-5; D is ambiguous. Deletions cut 3 bases from V and 2 bases from J, with 13 bases between. This CDR3 is built from 15 residues. Looked up from germline, CDR1 is SGHAT and CDR2 is FQNNGV. CDR3 coding DNA: TGTGCCAGCAGCTTCGACTGGTCGACTCAAGAGACCCAGTACTTC. It translates to CASSFDWSTQETQYF.

This clonotype was observed a handful of times. The rearrangement joins TRBV6-1 to TRBJ2-5; D perhaps matches TRBD2 (7 bases). From germline, CDR1 is MNHNS and CDR2 SASEGT. V was trimmed by 10 bases and J by 3 bases, leaving 21 bases between them. The length of the CDR3 is 15 residues. CDR3 DNA sequence: TGTGCCACCTCTGGCGGGGGCCGGTTGGAAGAGACCCAGTACTTC. This encodes CATSGGGRLEETQYF.